One and the same sample provided the 30 T cell receptor beta chains below, sequenced in a study of T cell responses to AZD1222 COVID-19 vaccine. Measured with immunoSEQ multiplex PCR; TCRdb has only the in-frame clones, and not every one. Of roughly 120,000 clones in the sample, just over 85% were seen once. Sample: peripheral blood, taken on day 0 of MenACWY control vaccination. Every receptor here comes from an adult in good health.

A remark on this clone: Because the CDR3's place on the DNA is in doubt, the DNA is left out and the CDR3 is given as listed by TCRdb. The chain joins TRBV21-1 to TRBJ2-3; the table's D call, TRBD2, has no DNA check behind it. TRBV21-1 is an annotated pseudogene. The CDR3 has 16 amino acids, counting both end residues. Here the CDR3 reads CASSKGVAGGTDTQYF.

The chain combines TRBV6-5 with TRBJ1-1; D is perhaps TRBD1 (6 bases). The V end lost 5 bases, the J end lost 6 bases, and 16 bases lay between the germline ends. The germline V gene has CDR1 MNHEY and CDR2 SVGAGI. The length of the CDR3 is 14 residues. CDR3 protein: CASSPRQASSEAFF. The CDR3 bases are TGTGCCAGCAGTCCCCGACAGGCAAGCTCTGAAGCTTTCTTT.

V usage is TRBV6-6 and J usage is TRBJ1-3; the D is unclear. The CDR3 extends over 12 amino acids. Germline lookup yields CDR1 MNHNY and CDR2 SVGAGI (reference sequence). The V end was cut by 3 bases, the J end by 5 bases, with 5 bases between. The chain's CDR3 is CASSYGRNTIYF. CDR3 sequence (DNA): TGTGCCAGCAGTTATGGCCGAAACACCATATATTTT.

The chain employs TRBV7-9 and TRBJ2-3; 7 bases line up with TRBD1. Looked up from germline, CDR1 is SEHNR and CDR2 is FQNEAQ (reference sequence). The CDR3 consists of 14 residues. Unmatched junction bases numbered 4, after V lost 5 bases and J lost 2 bases. For the CDR3, the DNA is TGTGCCAGCAGCCCGGACAGGAACACAGATACGCAGTATTTT. Its translation is CASSPDRNTDTQYF.

This clone showed up just a few times. This chain joins TRBV29-1 and TRBJ1-2; D remains unclear. Trimming left V 3 bases short and J 6 bases short, with 11 bases between. This CDR3 comprises 12 residues. The germline V gene encodes CDR1 SQVTM and CDR2 ANQGSEA. In DNA form, the CDR3 reads TGCAGCGTTGACACCAGGAAGGATGGCTACACCTTC. Amino acids: CSVDTRKDGYTF.

This sequence joins TRBV21-1 and TRBJ1-3. TRBV21-1 is marked as a pseudogene. This CDR3 is built from 14 residues. CDR3 nucleotides: TGTGCCAGCACGTCCGGGCTGGATGGAAACACCATATATTTT. Residues: CASTSGLDGNTIYF.

This chain uses TRBV3-1 (or the pseudogene TRBV3-2) with TRBJ2-1; tentative D call: TRBD1 (6 bases). Germline assignment: CDR1 LGHDT and CDR2 YNNKEL (reference sequence). The CDR3 loop spans 12 amino acids. The V end lost 1 base, the J end lost 15 bases, and 13 bases lay between the germline ends. The CDR3 nucleotides read TGTGCCAGCAGCCAAGGCCCCGAGGGGGTGTTCTTC. The encoded protein is CASSQGPEGVFF.

This clone was detected only a few times. In nucleotides, the CDR3 is TGTGCCAGCAGCTCCTACGGGGGCGTCGCTGAAGCTTTCTTT. Its translation is CASSSYGGVAEAFF. This chain joins TRBV7-2 and TRBJ1-1; weak D call: TRBD1 (6 bases). The V end lost 4 bases, the J end lost 6 bases, and 15 bases lay between the germline ends. The CDR3 extends over 14 amino acids. Germline CDR1 SGHTA, CDR2 FQGNSA.

The rearrangement links TRBV28 to TRBJ1-5; tentative D call: TRBD1 (6 bases). Germline CDR1 is MDHEN and CDR2 is SYDVKM. Trimming stripped 5 bases from V and 0 bases from J, with 11 bases between. The CDR3 extends over 15 amino acids. Written as DNA, the CDR3 is TGTGCCAGCAGTCCCCCGGGGGCTAGCAATCAGCCCCAGCATTTT. Its translation is CASSPPGASNQPQHF.

The chain carries TRBV24-1 and TRBJ1-2; D remains ambiguous. Trimming pared 3 bases from V and 4 bases from J, leaving 8 bases between. Germline lookup yields CDR1 KGHDR and CDR2 SFDVKD. The CDR3 extends over 13 amino acids. CDR3 in DNA: TGTGCCACCAGTGATGACCGAGCCTATGGCTACACCTTC. Its translation: CATSDDRAYGYTF.

This sequence joins TRBV5-1 and TRBJ1-3; 7 nucleotides align to TRBD1. The CDR3 has 16 amino acids. In germline, CDR1 is SGHRS, CDR2 YFSETQ. Trimming removed 4 bases from V and 0 bases from J; junction bases left unmatched: 7. The CDR3 nucleotides are TGCGCCAGCAGCCAGGGACAGCGTAACTCTGGAAACACCATATATTTT. Translation gives CASSQGQRNSGNTIYF.

The gene calls are TRBV7-2 and TRBJ2-3; TRBD2 matches 7 bases. The ends lost 8 bases at V and 3 bases at J; junction bases unmatched: 11. Per germline, CDR1 SGHTA and CDR2 FQGNSA. CDR3 length: 15 residues. The CDR3 nucleotides read TGTGCCAGCCGACCGGGGGGAGGAAGGACAGATACGCAGTATTTT. Translated, it gives CASRPGGGRTDTQYF. Full variable domain (outside the CDR3, taken from reference TRBV7-2 and TRBJ2-3): GAGVSQSPSNKVTEKGKDVELRCDPISGHTALYWYRQSLGQGLEFLIYFQGNSAPDKSGLPSDRFSAERTGGSVSTLTIQRTQQEDSAVYLCASRPGGGRTDTQYFGPGTRLTVL.

This clone was detected a few times. DNA of the CDR3: TGTGCCAGCAGCGTAGGTGGGACAGGGGTAATGGACACTGAAGCTTTCTTT. It yields the protein CASSVGGTGVMDTEAFF. The V gene is TRBV9, the J gene TRBJ1-1; 10 bases line up with TRBD1. Germline V gene sequence: CDR1 SGDLS, CDR2 YYNGEE. The CDR3 extends over 17 amino acids. The trim removed 0 bases at V and 3 bases at J, leaving 8 bases unmatched.

The chain uses TRBV24-1 and TRBJ2-3; 8 bases line up with TRBD2. Germline assignment: CDR1 KGHDR and CDR2 SFDVKD. This CDR3 comprises 14 residues. Losses at the gene ends were 9 bases for V and 3 bases for J; bases not matched to a gene: 7. Here the CDR3 DNA reads TGTGCCACCGGGAGCGGGAGATCTACAGATACGCAGTATTTT. Amino acid sequence: CATGSGRSTDTQYF.

The chain joins TRBV11-2 to TRBJ1-3, with D uncertain. V was trimmed by 7 bases and J by 0 bases, leaving 16 bases between them. Looked up from germline, CDR1 is SGHAT and CDR2 is FQNNGV. The CDR3 consists of 16 residues. CDR3 protein: CASTKGSWGSGNTIYF. CDR3 in DNA: TGTGCCAGCACAAAAGGGTCTTGGGGCTCTGGAAACACCATATATTTT.

In nucleotides, the CDR3 is TGTGCCAGCAGAGAGACAGGGATACAGCGAGGCTACACCTTC. This gives the protein CASRETGIQRGYTF. The V gene is TRBV13, the J gene TRBJ1-2; 7 nucleotides align to TRBD1. The CDR3 is 14 amino acids. The J segment lost 8 bases and the V segment lost 6 bases, leaving 12 bases of the junction unmatched. Germline assignment: CDR1 PRHDT and CDR2 FYEKMQ (reference sequence).

This sequence joins TRBV7-9 and TRBJ2-7; no clear D. CDR1 is SEHNR, CDR2 FQNEAQ, per germline (reference sequence). V was trimmed by 1 base and J by 0 bases, leaving 10 bases between them. CDR3 size: 15 residues. The CDR3 loop is CASSLVGLSSYEQYF. CDR3 sequence (DNA): TGTGCCAGCAGCTTAGTGGGCCTTAGCTCCTACGAGCAGTACTTC.

The chain recombines TRBV6-5 with TRBJ2-7; D remains ambiguous. The CDR3 is 13 residues long. Trimming pared 6 bases from V and 2 bases from J, leaving 11 bases between. Per the germline V gene, CDR1 is MNHEY and CDR2 is SVGAGI. Here the CDR3 reads CASRSSVTYEQYF. The DNA for the CDR3 is TGTGCCAGCAGAAGTTCAGTTACCTACGAGCAGTACTTC.

The rearrangement uses TRBV24-1 and TRBJ2-2; D uncertain. Germline values: CDR1 KGHDR, CDR2 SFDVKD. This CDR3 spans 13 amino acids. V lost 4 bases to trimming and J lost 7 bases, with 9 bases between them. CDR3 protein: CATSEWGIGELFF. The CDR3 coding sequence is TGTGCCACCAGTGAGTGGGGAATCGGGGAGCTGTTTTTT.

The chain uses TRBV19 and TRBJ1-5; no reliable D call. The germline CDR1 and CDR2 sequences are LNHDA and SQIVND (reference sequence). There are 15 residues in the CDR3. Trimming left V 6 bases short and J 0 bases short, with 12 bases between. CDR3 coding DNA: TGTGCCAGTAGAAATCGGTCAGGTAGCAATCAGCCCCAGCATTTT. This translates into CASRNRSGSNQPQHF.

This CDR3 is CASSESFPGGYTF. The CDR3 DNA reads as TGCGCCAGCAGTGAGTCGTTCCCGGGGGGCTACACCTTC. This rearrangement joins TRBV10-2 to TRBJ1-2; D gene uncertain. V lost 0 bases to trimming and J lost 8 bases, with 10 bases between them. The germline gives CDR1 WSHSY, CDR2 SAAADI. This CDR3 comprises 13 residues.

The rearrangement links TRBV11-2 to TRBJ2-7; 9 bases line up with TRBD1. Germline assignment: CDR1 SGHAT and CDR2 FQNNGV. The CDR3 has 15 amino acids. J lost 5 bases, V lost 4 bases, and 9 bases had no gene match. The CDR3 is CASSSFGDRENEQYF. The CDR3 DNA follows: TGTGCCAGCAGCTCCTTCGGGGACAGGGAGAACGAGCAGTACTTC.

The rearrangement links TRBV15 to TRBJ2-5, with 11 nucleotides matching TRBD2. The CDR3 runs 19 residues. The junction had 11 bases not matched to a gene; V was cut back by 0 bases and J by 2 bases. Looked up from germline, CDR1 is LNHNV and CDR2 is YYDKDF (reference sequence). CDR3 protein: CATSRDRGGTSGVQETQYF. In DNA form, the CDR3 reads TGTGCCACCAGCAGAGATCGAGGGGGGACTAGCGGAGTACAAGAGACCCAGTACTTC.

This chain uses TRBV2 with TRBJ1-5; possible D gene TRBD1, 5 bases. Deletions cut 6 bases from V and 0 bases from J, with 12 bases between. This CDR3 comprises 15 residues. Germline-derived CDR1 and CDR2 are SNHLY and FYNNEI. The CDR3 DNA is TGTGCCAGCAGGGGGGGGAAGGCTAGCAATCAGCCCCAGCATTTT. Its protein is CASRGGKASNQPQHF.

The chain combines TRBV29-1 with TRBJ1-2; no clear D. The CDR3 sequence is 10 residues long. V shed 4 bases and J shed 7 bases, with 7 bases lying between them. From germline, CDR1 is SQVTM and CDR2 ANQGSEA. CDR3 amino acids: CSVAESGYTF. Written as DNA, the CDR3 is TGCAGCGTTGCCGAGTCTGGCTACACCTTC. The variable domain in full, with the rest retrieved from reference TRBV29-1 and TRBJ1-2, is SAVISQKPSRDICQRGTSLTIQCQVDSQVTMMFWYRQQPGQSLTLIATANQGSEATYESGFVIDKFPISRPNLTFSTLTVSNMSPEDSSIYLCSVAESGYTFGSGTRLTVV.

V gene TRBV7-9 combines with J gene TRBJ2-7; 7 positions match TRBD2. This CDR3 has 18 residues. Germline-derived CDR1 and CDR2 are SEHNR and FQNEAQ (reference sequence). After removal of 2 bases from V and 3 bases from J, the junction contained 16 bases not matched to a gene. The CDR3 spells CASSLFGGGDGEDYEQYF. In DNA form, the CDR3 reads TGTGCCAGCAGCTTATTTGGCGGGGGAGATGGTGAGGACTACGAGCAGTACTTC.

V and J are TRBV10-3 and TRBJ1-6; 8 nucleotides agree with TRBD1. Germline V gives CDR1 ENHRY, CDR2 SYGVKD. The V segment lost 4 bases and the J segment 13 bases; nucleotides outside the gene matches: 6. The CDR3 extends over 13 amino acids. This CDR3 is CAISGQGASPLHF. The CDR3 DNA reads TGTGCCATCAGTGGCCAGGGGGCATCGCCCCTCCACTTT.

In the case of this clone: Other DNA sequences within the sample encode an identical CDR3. The rearrangement joins TRBV9 to TRBJ2-1; 9 bases align to TRBD2. With 3 bases clipped from V and 0 bases from J, the junction kept 1 base outside the gene matches. CDR3 length: 15 amino acids. From germline, CDR1 is SGDLS and CDR2 YYNGEE. CDR3 nucleotides: TGTGCCAGCAGCGCTAGCGGGATCTCCTACAATGAGCAGTTCTTC. Translated, it gives CASSASGISYNEQFF.

J is TRBJ2-3 and V is TRBV4-1, with 11 bases fitting TRBD2. With V trimmed by 3 bases and J by 6 bases, 8 bases remained unmatched. Germline CDR1 is MGHRA and CDR2 is YSYEKL. The CDR3 is 16 amino acids. The CDR3 loop is CASSQALAGVYDTQYF. Here the CDR3 DNA reads TGCGCCAGCAGCCAGGCACTAGCGGGAGTTTACGATACGCAGTATTTT.

The chain joins TRBV6-5 to TRBJ2-3; 10 bases align to TRBD2. CDR3 length: 16 residues. Germline V gene data show CDR1 as MNHEY and CDR2 as SVGAGI. V trimming: 2 bases; J trimming: 5 bases; junction bases outside the gene matches: 7. The CDR3 sequence: CASSYSWASGGDTQYF. The DNA for the CDR3 is TGTGCCAGCAGTTACAGCTGGGCTAGCGGGGGAGATACGCAGTATTTT.